This TCR beta chain originates from a study of Graves' ophthalmopathy and Graves' hyperthyroidism. Study-wide results and limits: With almost 90% sensitivity and 70% to 82% specificity, a 13-signature model separated ophthalmopathy from stable hyperthyroidism. Most expanded clonotypes in thyroid above 0.001 frequency also showed up in blood.

CDR1 and CDR2 from the germline V gene are ENHRY and SYGVKD. This CDR3 region has 11 residues. Turning to this clonotype: No antigen is known for it.

As the template, RNA transcripts were used to amplify TCR beta CDR3 regions. RT-PCR in the first round used HTBI primers; a second-round multiplex PCR followed. Each CDR3 protein is one row after TCRdb ran MiXCR on the multiplex PCR reads. The sample carries 600,000 to 700,000 distinct CDR3 sequences, roughly 39% recorded once. Exclusion covered patients with other autoimmune diseases or uncontrolled infections (as well as pregnancy or lactation). Clinical symptoms, serum thyroxine, TRAb, thyroid ultrasound and orbital computed tomography formed the basis of diagnosis. Input material: peripheral blood. This sequence joins TRBV10-3 and TRBJ1-1; D unclear. This clonotype was obtained from an adult man with Graves' ophthalmopathy. The CDR3 DNA sequence: TGTGCTAGTGTTCGGGGAGCTGAAGCTTTCTTT. Translation: CASVRGAEAFF.